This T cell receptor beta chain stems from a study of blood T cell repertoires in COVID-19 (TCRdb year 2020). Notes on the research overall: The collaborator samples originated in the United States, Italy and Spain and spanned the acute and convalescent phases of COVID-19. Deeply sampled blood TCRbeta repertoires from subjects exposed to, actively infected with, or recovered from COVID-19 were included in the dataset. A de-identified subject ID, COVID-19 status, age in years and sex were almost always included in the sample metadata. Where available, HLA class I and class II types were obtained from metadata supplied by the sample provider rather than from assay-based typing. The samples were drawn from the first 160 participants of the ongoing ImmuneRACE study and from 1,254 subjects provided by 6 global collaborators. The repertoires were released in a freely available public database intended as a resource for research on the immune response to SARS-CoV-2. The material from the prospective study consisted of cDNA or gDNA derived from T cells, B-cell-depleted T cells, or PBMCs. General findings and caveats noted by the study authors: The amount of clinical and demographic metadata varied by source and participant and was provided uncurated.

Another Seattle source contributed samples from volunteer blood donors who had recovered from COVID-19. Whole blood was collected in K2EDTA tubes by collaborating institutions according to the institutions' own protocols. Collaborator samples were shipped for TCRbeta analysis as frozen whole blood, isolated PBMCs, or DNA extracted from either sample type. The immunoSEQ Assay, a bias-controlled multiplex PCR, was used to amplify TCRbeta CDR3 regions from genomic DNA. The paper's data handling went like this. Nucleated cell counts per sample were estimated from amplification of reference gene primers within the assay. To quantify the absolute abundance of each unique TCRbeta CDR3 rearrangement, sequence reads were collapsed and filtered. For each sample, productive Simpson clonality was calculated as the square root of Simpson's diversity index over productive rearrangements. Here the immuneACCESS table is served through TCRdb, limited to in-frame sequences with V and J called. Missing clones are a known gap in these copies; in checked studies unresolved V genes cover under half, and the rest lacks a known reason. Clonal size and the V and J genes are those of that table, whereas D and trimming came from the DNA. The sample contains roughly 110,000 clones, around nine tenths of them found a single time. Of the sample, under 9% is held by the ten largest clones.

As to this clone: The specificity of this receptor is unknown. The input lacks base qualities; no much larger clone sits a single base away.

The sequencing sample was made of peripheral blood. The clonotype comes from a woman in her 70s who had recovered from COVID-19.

The CDR3 protein sequence reads: CAWSQGGHTEAFF. The DNA reads TGTGCCTGGAGCCAGGGTGGGCACACTGAAGCTTTCTTT. The rearrangement joined TRBV30 to TRBJ1-1; tentative D gene TRBD1, with 5 bases matching. Per the germline V gene (reference sequence), GTSNPN is the CDR1 and SVGIG is the CDR2. The CDR3, from cysteine to phenylalanine, totals 13 residues. Only the CDR3 part of the read is kept: 39 bases, read in frame from the first base. Relative to germline, V is 3 bases shorter and J is 3 bases shorter, with 11 bases between their ends.